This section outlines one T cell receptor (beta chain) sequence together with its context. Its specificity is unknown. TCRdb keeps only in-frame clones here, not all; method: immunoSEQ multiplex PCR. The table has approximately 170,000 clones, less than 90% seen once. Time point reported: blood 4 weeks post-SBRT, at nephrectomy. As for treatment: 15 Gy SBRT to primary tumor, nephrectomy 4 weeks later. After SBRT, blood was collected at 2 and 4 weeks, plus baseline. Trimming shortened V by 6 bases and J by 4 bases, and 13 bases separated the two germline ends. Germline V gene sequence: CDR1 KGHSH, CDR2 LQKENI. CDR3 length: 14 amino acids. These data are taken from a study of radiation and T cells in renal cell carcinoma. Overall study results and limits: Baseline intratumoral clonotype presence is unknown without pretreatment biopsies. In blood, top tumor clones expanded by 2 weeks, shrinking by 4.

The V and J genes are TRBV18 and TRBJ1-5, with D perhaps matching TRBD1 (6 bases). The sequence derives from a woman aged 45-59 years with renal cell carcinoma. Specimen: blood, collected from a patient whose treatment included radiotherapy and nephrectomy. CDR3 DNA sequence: TGTGCCAGCTCCAACGGACAGAAGAATCAGCCCCAGCATTTT. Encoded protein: CASSNGQKNQPQHF.